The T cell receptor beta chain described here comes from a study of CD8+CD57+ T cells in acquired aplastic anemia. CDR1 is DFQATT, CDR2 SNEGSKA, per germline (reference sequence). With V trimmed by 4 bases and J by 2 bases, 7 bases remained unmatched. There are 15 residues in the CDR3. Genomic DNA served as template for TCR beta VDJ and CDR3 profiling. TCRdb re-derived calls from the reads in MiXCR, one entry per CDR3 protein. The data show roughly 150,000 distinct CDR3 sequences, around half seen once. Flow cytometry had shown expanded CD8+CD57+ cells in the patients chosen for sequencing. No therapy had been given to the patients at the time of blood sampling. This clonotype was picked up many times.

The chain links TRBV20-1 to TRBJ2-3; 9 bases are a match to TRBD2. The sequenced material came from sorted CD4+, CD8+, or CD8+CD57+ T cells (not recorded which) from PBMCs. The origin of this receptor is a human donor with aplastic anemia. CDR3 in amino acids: CSANQRGASTDTQYF. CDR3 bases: TGCAGTGCTAATCAGCGGGGGGCATCCACAGATACGCAGTATTTT.